Following are 23 T cell receptor beta chains from one sample sequenced in a study of blood T cell repertoires in COVID-19. TCRdb's copy holds only in-frame clones and misses some; the assay was immunoSEQ multiplex PCR. Seen here are around 270,000 clones, 87% observed once, and the top ten hold over 2%. Sequencing was done on a sample of peripheral blood. The receptor set was obtained from a woman in her fifties or sixties with acute or convalescent COVID-19.

V usage is TRBV12-5 and J usage is TRBJ2-1, with 9 bases aligning to TRBD2. Per germline, CDR1 LGHNT and CDR2 FRNRAP. The junction had 9 bases not matched to a gene; V was cut back by 6 bases and J by 3 bases. The CDR3 covers 16 residues. CDR3 coding DNA: TGTGCTAGTGGCCACGATAGCGGGAGCGGCTACAATGAGCAGTTCTTC. Its protein product is CASGHDSGSGYNEQFF.

V is TRBV7-9 and J is TRBJ2-7, with 13 bases identical to TRBD2. Germline CDR1 reads SEHNR; CDR2 reads FQNEAQ (reference sequence). Trimming at V came to 4 bases and at J to 7 bases, leaving 10 bases not matched to a gene. The CDR3 is 16 amino acids. The CDR3 nucleotides read TGTGCCAGCAGCTCCAGGACTAGCGGGAGTCAGCGGGAGCAGTACTTC. This codes for CASSSRTSGSQREQYF. Filled out from reference TRBV7-9 and TRBJ2-7, the complete variable domain reads DTGVSQNPRHKITKRGQNVTFRCDPISEHNRLYWYRQTLGQGPEFLTYFQNEAQLEKSRLLSDRFSAERPKGSFSTLEIQRTEQGDSAMYLCASSSRTSGSQREQYFGPGTRLTVT.

CDR3 bases: TGTGCCAGCAGCGTCGGGACTAGCGGGAGCCGGACCTACGAGCAGTACTTC. Its translation: CASSVGTSGSRTYEQYF. J is TRBJ2-7 and V is TRBV6-2 or TRBV6-3; TRBD2 matches at 14 bases. This CDR3 region has 17 residues. CDR1 and CDR2 (germline): MNHEY, SVGEGT. The V segment lost 6 bases and the J segment 2 bases; nucleotides outside the gene matches: 9.

This clone was seen a single time. CDR3 coding DNA: TGTGCCAGCGTACCGGGACAAGCAGCCTACGAGCAGTACTTC. Translating it yields CASVPGQAAYEQYF. The chain couples TRBV28 to TRBJ2-7, with a tentative D call TRBD1 (6 bases). Germline CDR1 is MDHEN and CDR2 is SYDVKM. Deletions cut 8 bases from V and 2 bases from J, with 16 bases between. The CDR3 is 14 residues long.

This sequence joins TRBV10-3 and TRBJ2-1, with D uncertain. V was shortened by 6 bases and J by 0 bases, with 12 bases between the two germline ends. The CDR3 loop spans 15 amino acids. Germline V gene data show CDR1 as ENHRY and CDR2 as SYGVKD. For the CDR3, the DNA is TGTGCCATCAGCAAACAGATAAGCTCCTACAATGAGCAGTTCTTC. Translated: CAISKQISSYNEQFF.

This clone has a single count. The J gene is TRBJ1-5, the V gene TRBV5-8; 8 bases fit TRBD1. Germline V gene sequence: CDR1 SGHTS, CDR2 YDEGEE. CDR3 length equals 16 residues. V dropped 1 base and J dropped 7; count of bases not matched to a gene: 10. The DNA for the CDR3 is TGTGCCAGCAGCTTGAATGGCCAGGGGGCTCACCAGCCCCAGCATTTT. Translating gives CASSLNGQGAHQPQHF.

CDR3 DNA sequence: TGTGCCAGCGGGCGGGAGGGCCGGGACACCGGGGAGCTGTTTTTT. This gives the protein CASGREGRDTGELFF. This sequence joins TRBV5-6 and TRBJ2-2, with 9 bases fitting TRBD2. Germline V gives CDR1 SGHDT, CDR2 YYEEEE. V dropped 7 bases and J dropped 3; count of bases not matched to a gene: 7. The CDR3 length is 15 residues.

V and J are TRBV11-2 and TRBJ1-2; 10 nucleotides agree with TRBD1. V gave up 4 bases and J gave up 8 bases; unmatched junction bases: 4. The CDR3 sequence is 13 residues long. The germline CDR1 and CDR2 sequences are SGHAT and FQNNGV. The CDR3 coding sequence is TGTGCCAGCAGCTCGGGACAGGGGTCCGGCTACACCTTC. This sequence encodes CASSSGQGSGYTF.

This chain connects TRBV5-1 to TRBJ2-6, with 7 bases identical to TRBD1. Germline CDR1 is SGHRS and CDR2 is YFSETQ. V was clipped by 7 bases and J by 4 bases; unmatched bases: 14. CDR3 length: 17 residues. The CDR3 loop reads CASALRGLPKGANVLTF. The CDR3 region has the DNA TGCGCCAGCGCGTTAAGGGGGCTCCCTAAGGGGGCCAACGTCCTGACTTTC.

The chain is built from TRBV21-1 and TRBJ1-2; the table's D call of TRBD1 was not tested on the DNA. TRBV21-1 is a recognized pseudogene. The CDR3 is made up of 18 amino acids. The CDR3 loop is CASSSSCRDRGLNYGYTF. The DNA of the CDR3 is TGTGCCAGCAGCTCGTCGTGTCGGGACAGGGGACTAAACTATGGCTACACCTTC.

V and J are TRBV30 and TRBJ2-1; D is possibly TRBD2 (7 bases). Germline lookup yields CDR1 GTSNPN and CDR2 SVGIG (reference sequence). V was shortened by 5 bases and J by 4 bases, with 15 bases between the two germline ends. The CDR3 length is 14 residues. This CDR3 reads CAWSTGGAYNEQFF. The CDR3 nucleotides read TGTGCCTGGTCTACTGGGGGGGCTTACAATGAGCAGTTCTTC. Full variable domain (rest looked up from reference TRBV30 and TRBJ2-1): SQTIHQWPATLVQPVGSPLSLECTVEGTSNPNLYWYRQAAGRGLQLLFYSVGIGQISSEVPQNLSASRPQDRQFILSSKKLLLSDSGFYLCAWSTGGAYNEQFFGPGTRLTVL.

The rearrangement links TRBV5-6 to TRBJ2-7; TRBD2 is a possible D gene (6 bases). V lost 4 bases and J 2 bases, leaving 13 bases between the germline ends. There are 14 residues in the CDR3. Germline V CDR1 and CDR2: SGHDT, YYEEEE. CDR3 nucleotide sequence: TGTGCCAGCAGCCCCTGGGGCGGGGCCTACGAGCAGTACTTC. It codes for CASSPWGGAYEQYF. The full variable domain, with the rest looked up from reference TRBV5-6 and TRBJ2-7, is DAGVTQSPTHLIKTRGQQVTLRCSPKSGHDTVSWYQQALGQGPQFIFQYYEEEERQRGNFPDRFSGHQFPNYSSELNVNALLLGDSALYLCASSPWGGAYEQYFGPGTRLTVT.

V gene TRBV28 combines with J gene TRBJ2-4; a possible D gene is TRBD1 (7 bases). CDR1 is MDHEN, CDR2 SYDVKM, per germline. V was cut by 3 bases and J by 6 bases, with 18 bases left in between. There are 16 residues in the CDR3. CDR3 region: CASSLEGAITGNIQYF. DNA of the CDR3: TGTGCCAGCAGTTTGGAGGGGGCGATTACCGGAAACATTCAGTACTTC. Using reference TRBV28 and TRBJ2-4 for the parts outside the CDR3, the full variable domain is DVKVTQSSRYLVKRTGEKVFLECVQDMDHENMFWYRQDPGLGLRLIYFSYDVKMKEKGDIPEGYSVSREKKERFSLILESASTNQTSMYLCASSLEGAITGNIQYFGAGTRLSVL.

This clone showed up just a few times. The chain couples TRBV5-1 to TRBJ2-5, with TRBD2 identical over 8 bases. After removal of 0 bases from V and 2 bases from J, the junction contained 15 bases not matched to a gene. The CDR3 totals 19 residues. Germline CDR1 SGHRS, CDR2 YFSETQ. The CDR3 loop is CASSLGLAGGFFVQETQYF. The CDR3 DNA sequence: TGCGCCAGCAGCTTGGGGCTCGCGGGAGGATTTTTCGTTCAAGAGACCCAGTACTTC.

This clone was picked up many times. The chain is built from TRBV12-5 and TRBJ1-1; weak D call: TRBD1 (6 bases). The CDR3 is made up of 15 amino acids. Germline assignment: CDR1 LGHNT and CDR2 FRNRAP. V lost 2 bases to trimming and J lost 0 bases, with 10 bases between them. The CDR3 region has the DNA TGTGCTAGTGGTTTGCACAGGGACCTGAACACTGAAGCTTTCTTT. Amino acids: CASGLHRDLNTEAFF.

V and J are TRBV5-1 and TRBJ2-7; TRBD2 matches at 8 bases. V was pared by 7 bases and J by 2 bases, with 11 bases of the junction left unmatched. In germline, CDR1 is SGHRS, CDR2 YFSETQ. CDR3 length: 15 amino acids. In DNA form, the CDR3 reads TGCGCCAGCGCGGGGGGACCTCAGGGCACCTACGAGCAGTACTTC. Protein sequence: CASAGGPQGTYEQYF.

The CDR3 reads CASSNFLAGYNEQFF. CDR3 bases: TGTGCCAGTAGCAACTTCCTAGCGGGGTACAATGAGCAGTTCTTC. The rearrangement joins TRBV19 to TRBJ2-1; 9 bases are a match to TRBD2. V was pared by 6 bases and J by 4 bases, with 7 bases of the junction left unmatched. From germline, CDR1 is LNHDA and CDR2 SQIVND (reference sequence). The CDR3 consists of 15 residues.

The V and J genes are TRBV18 and TRBJ2-3; 9 positions match TRBD1. The CDR3 spans 15 residues. Germline CDR1 KGHSH, CDR2 LQKENI. The J segment lost 4 bases and the V segment lost 0 bases, leaving 2 bases of the junction unmatched. The CDR3, as DNA: TGTGCCAGCTCACCACCGGGACAGGGACCAGATACGCAGTATTTT. Translating it yields CASSPPGQGPDTQYF.

The chain joins TRBV5-1 to TRBJ2-1; D may be TRBD1 (5 bases). Trimming removed 0 bases at V and 6 bases at J, with 13 bases between. The CDR3 totals 15 residues. From germline, CDR1 is SGHRS and CDR2 YFSETQ. This CDR3 reads CASSLDGRVGNEQFF. The CDR3 DNA reads TGCGCCAGCAGCTTGGATGGCAGGGTAGGCAATGAGCAGTTCTTC.

The chain has TRBV28 and TRBJ1-2; 11 bases fit TRBD1. This CDR3 comprises 14 residues. Looked up from germline, CDR1 is MDHEN and CDR2 is SYDVKM. J gave up 2 bases and V 5 bases, and 1 base lay outside the gene matches. The CDR3 DNA is TGTGCCAGCAGTGGGGACAGGGGGAACTATGGCTACACCTTC. Translation: CASSGDRGNYGYTF.

On this clone: One junction end does not reproduce the germline sequence, and a read error may be involved. The genes are TRBV5-4 and TRBJ2-5, with 11 bases lining up with TRBD2. Germline CDR1 SGHNT, CDR2 YYREEE (reference sequence). The CDR3 loop spans 13 amino acids. DNA for the CDR3: TGTGCCAGCAGCCCCGGGACTAGCGGAGGACCACACTTC. Its protein is CASSPGTSGGPHF. Full variable domain (remainder filled in from reference TRBV5-4 and TRBJ2-5): ETGVTQSPTHLIKTRGQQVTLRCSSQSGHNTVSWYQQALGQGPQFIFQYYREEENGRGNFPPRFSGLQFPNYSSELNVNALELDDSALYLCASSPGTSGGPHFGPGTRLLVL.

This clone was observed a single time. The gene calls are TRBV7-9 and TRBJ1-1, with D perhaps matching TRBD1 (5 bases). V gave up 1 base and J gave up 3 bases, with 15 bases separating them. The CDR3 runs 16 residues. Germline lookup yields CDR1 SEHNR and CDR2 FQNEAQ (reference sequence). CDR3 loop: CASSLGVRGGDTEAFF. CDR3 nucleotides: TGTGCCAGCAGCTTAGGGGTTCGGGGGGGAGACACTGAAGCTTTCTTT.

V usage is TRBV27 and J usage is TRBJ2-5; TRBD1 agrees at 11 bases. The germline gives CDR1 MNHEY, CDR2 SMNVEV (reference sequence). The J segment lost 5 bases and the V segment lost 8 bases, leaving 4 bases of the junction unmatched. The CDR3 is made up of 13 amino acids. CDR3 sequence: CASRDRGSETQYF. CDR3 nucleotides: TGTGCCAGCCGGGACAGGGGGTCCGAGACCCAGTACTTC.